This entry features one T cell receptor beta chain sequence. The entry originates in a study of shared clonotypes between healthy human individuals. Healthy adults negative for HIV, lacking recent acute infections or vaccinations, served as donors. CDR3 length equals 15 residues. Germline lookup yields CDR1 MGHRA and CDR2 YSYEKL. V shed 2 bases, J shed 7 bases, and the junction held 10 bases outside the gene matches. The protocol was immunoSEQ multiplex PCR, while the TCRdb copy is restricted to in-frame clones and leaves out a portion. The sample has about 2 million clones; roughly 95% are singletons.

The V call is TRBV4-1, the J call TRBJ1-1; TRBD1 matches at 7 bases. Sequenced sample: naive CD4+ T cells sorted from blood. Stated subset: CD45RA+ positively selected. The receptor comes from a man in his late teens or twenties in good health. The CDR3, as DNA: TGCGCCAGCAGCCAAACAGACAGGGCTTACGGTGAAGCTTTCTTT. It codes for CASSQTDRAYGEAFF.